Given below is one TCR beta chain in context. As yet, its antigen is unknown. The germline CDR1 and CDR2 sequences are LNHDA and SQIVND (reference sequence). Trimming cost V 4 bases and J 4 bases, with 14 bases left between them. CDR3 length: 14 amino acids. PCR was performed using 60 Vbeta and 13 Jbeta primers. Clones were read by immunoSEQ multiplex PCR, and TCRdb kept only the in-frame ones, dropping some. The sample data list about 25,000 clones. This specimen comes from a study of cytomegalovirus exposure and HLA in healthy donors. Findings of the study overall: The majority of TCR sequences were rare, yet some public TCRs appeared in many donors. As was reported, the classifier diagnosed cytomegalovirus status with high specificity and sensitivity.

The sequence was obtained from a male donor in good health and CMV-seropositive. The sequenced sample consisted of PBMCs. The V gene is TRBV19, the J gene TRBJ2-7; D not resolved. The CDR3 DNA is TGTGCCAGTAGTACCCTTTCAGGAATTTACGAGCAGTACTTC. Its protein is CASSTLSGIYEQYF.